The rows below give T cell receptor beta chains drawn from one sample of a study of cytotoxic CD8 clonotypes in ibrutinib-treated CLL. Only in-frame clones appear in the TCRdb table, and some are missing; sequencing was by immunoSEQ multiplex PCR. This sample has over 120,000 clones, with about 80% found just once. Here the sequenced sample was PBMCs, taken after 24 months of ibrutinib treatment. Source of these receptors: a human donor with chronic lymphocytic leukemia. CDR3s include the opening cysteine and the closing phenylalanine or tryptophan. The D gene is left open where the match is weak. Size values are once, few and many counts, or a class for expanded clones, and some rows have none.

TRBV5-1	TRBJ2-5	TRBD2	-	CASSLTILGGIQETQYF	TGCGCCAGCAGCTTGACTATATTGGGAGGGATACAAGAGACCCAGTACTTC
TRBV18	TRBJ1-5	-	-	CASSPSIDGNQPQHF	TGTGCCAGCTCACCGAGCATCGACGGCAATCAGCCCCAGCATTTT
TRBV7-2	TRBJ1-2	-	-	CASSLVGQANYGYTF	TGTGCCAGCAGCTTAGTGGGCCAGGCTAACTATGGCTACACCTTC
TRBV11-2	TRBJ2-1	-	-	CASSLAGGGGNEQFF	TGTGCCAGCAGCTTAGCCGGCGGGGGCGGGAATGAGCAGTTCTTC
TRBV7-2	TRBJ1-2	-	-	CASSSQGQAYGYTF	TGTGCCAGCAGCTCACAGGGTCAAGCGTATGGCTACACCTTC
TRBV28	TRBJ2-5	-	-	CASSLFGMKETQYF	TGTGCCAGCAGTTTATTCGGGATGAAAGAGACCCAGTACTTC
TRBV7-6	TRBJ1-6	-	many	CASGGSPLHF	TGTGCCAGCGGGGGTTCACCCCTCCACTTT
TRBV2	TRBJ1-1	-	-	CASSEGLPAFF	TGTGCCAGCAGTGAAGGTCTGCCGGCTTTCTTT
TRBV27	TRBJ1-2	-	-	CASSAGTRPPDGYTF	TGTGCCAGCAGTGCCGGGACAAGGCCCCCGGATGGCTACACCTTC
TRBV18	TRBJ2-2	TRBD1	-	CASSVGQGALTGELFF	TGTGCCAGCTCAGTCGGACAGGGGGCGCTTACCGGGGAGCTGTTTTTT
TRBV14	TRBJ2-3	-	-	CASSQARDLYTDTQYF	TGTGCCAGCAGCCAGGCGCGGGACCTCTACACAGATACGCAGTATTTT
TRBV4-2	TRBJ2-5	TRBD2	few	CASSQNVGLAGQETQYF	TGTGCCAGCAGCCAAAATGTAGGGCTAGCGGGACAAGAGACCCAGTACTTC
TRBV9	TRBJ1-2	-	-	CASSVDSPPLYGYTF	TGTGCCAGCAGCGTAGATTCGCCCCCTTTGTATGGCTACACCTTC
TRBV28	TRBJ1-6	-	few	CASSTPIGLHF	TGTGCCAGCAGTACCCCCATCGGCCTCCACTTT
TRBV5-4	TRBJ2-7	TRBD2	few	CASSLLPWGGYEQYF	TGTGCCAGCAGCCTTTTGCCCTGGGGAGGGTACGAGCAGTACTTC
TRBV15	TRBJ2-5	TRBD2	-	CATSRAGLAEETQYF	TGTGCCACCAGCAGAGCGGGACTAGCGGAAGAGACCCAGTACTTC
TRBV7-3	TRBJ1-3	-	-	CASSSGNTIYF	TGTGCCAGCAGCTCTGGAAACACCATATATTTT
TRBV18	TRBJ1-1	-	few	CASSPQAQNTEAFF	TGTGCCAGCTCGCCACAGGCCCAGAACACTGAAGCTTTCTTT
TRBV5-1	TRBJ1-2	-	-	CASSFRRFHGYTF	TGCGCCAGCAGCTTCCGGCGGTTCCATGGCTACACCTTC
TRBV7-9	TRBJ1-3	-	few	CARAGSGNTIYF	TGTGCCCGGGCGGGGTCTGGAAACACCATATATTTT
TRBV5-1	TRBJ1-2	TRBD1	-	CASSLGTGNGYTF	TGCGCCAGCAGCTTGGGGACAGGGAATGGCTACACCTTC
TRBV29-1	TRBJ2-2	-	-	CSVSQRNTGELFF	TGCAGCGTTTCGCAGCGGAACACCGGGGAGCTGTTTTTT